This T cell receptor (beta chain) was retrieved from a study of cytomegalovirus exposure and HLA in healthy donors. The study's findings and limits: Analysis was performed later, and it showed HLA-associated TCR beta chains to be more clonally expanded than equally common others.

The germline gives CDR1 LGHNA, CDR2 YNFKEQ. The length of the CDR3 is 17 residues. Trimming pared 0 bases from V and 4 bases from J, leaving 13 bases between. Donors likely had unrecorded immune exposures despite being nominally healthy when sampled. Comment on this clone: What it binds is unknown.

13 Jbeta primers and 60 Vbeta primers were used for the PCR. TCRdb's copy holds only in-frame clones and misses some; the assay was immunoSEQ multiplex PCR. The sample yields over 95,000 clones, about 64% seen once. The sequencing input was PBMCs. The receptor's source is a young man in good health and CMV-seropositive. V and J are TRBV4-2 and TRBJ1-6; D is possibly TRBD1 (6 bases). The CDR3 coding sequence is TGTGCCAGCAGCCAAGAAGGACAGCTAGAGTATAATTCACCCCTCCACTTT. Translating gives CASSQEGQLEYNSPLHF.